This TCR beta chain comes out of a study of beta chain features in type 1 diabetes (dated by TCRdb to 2016 to 2019). For context, the study as a whole: Mean age, gender distribution, total cell number and subset yield were not different between patients and healthy donors. In the study, recently diagnosed type 1 diabetes patients and matched healthy donors were compared on the TCRB repertoires of their sorted circulating CD4+ T cell subsets. Whereas all 28 donors provided naive and central memory subsets, regulatory and stem cell-like memory subsets were isolated from just 8 patients and roughly 8 healthy donors. A total of 85 million to 140 million sorted cells were examined across all samples, and a strong correlation was observed between cell number per subset and RNA yield. The research as a whole found: Because cDNA was sequenced instead of genomic DNA, highly expressing activated cells could be over-represented, though the groups showed no difference in activation or CD3 levels. PCR may preferentially amplify shorter templates, but because patient and control samples were amplified and corrected together, any resulting skew would affect both groups equally. Because small numbers of individuals were included in the HLA sub-analyses, any influence of HLA type on TCRB rearrangement was left unresolved. A moderate but significant shortening of TCRB CDR3 length was observed in type 1 diabetes patients in all four CD4+ subsets. The naive, central memory and regulatory TCRB repertoires appeared to resemble one another more closely among patients than among healthy donors. Fewer insertions and more nucleotide deletions at VDJ recombination sites were observed in patients with type 1 diabetes, implying thymic rearrangement abnormalities.

The entire amount of isolated RNA was reverse transcribed using the High Capacity cDNA Reverse Transcription Kit, so the sequenced TCRB transcripts were expressed ones. Deep immunoSEQ sequencing was applied to naive, central memory and regulatory T cell samples, giving an average of about 3.6 million total reads per sample. Sorted cells were lysed in RLT buffer and RNA was extracted with DNase-treated RNeasy Micro or Mini kits, depending on cell number. To prevent cross-contamination, each cell subset was processed individually, whereas patient and healthy donor samples were processed jointly. The immunoSEQ multiplex PCR was used to amplify TCRB sequences from cDNA, yielding 87-bp fragments that span the CDR3 region. Sequencing of the amplicons was done on the Illumina HiSeq platform. The source study handled its data this way. Synthetic template baselines were used to correct PCR bias computationally, reads within Hamming distance 2 were collapsed, and singletons that could not be merged were discarded. Reads were aligned against IMGT so that V, D and J genes, CDR3 length and insertions or deletions at six rearrangement sites could be assigned. Within each subset, clonotype counts were normalized to sorted cell number, after which true diversity and Gini coefficients were computed with the tcR R package. Repertoire sharing was quantified using the overlap coefficient calculated on TCRB nucleotide sequences. Out-of-frame TCRB sequences from naive cells were analyzed as a proxy for the pre-selection repertoire. What TCRdb holds here is the immuneACCESS table cut down to in-frame rearrangements. Part of the clones is not present; checked against another copy, under half of the missing clones reflect an unresolved V gene, and the others are unexplained. V and J calls and clone size are copied from that table; D and trimming were computed from the DNA. Recorded for this sample are 350,000 to 450,000 clones; approximately 15% of them occurred a single time. Of the sample, roughly 0.036% is held by the ten largest clones.

CDR1 and CDR2, looked up from the germline V gene, are SGHDN and FVKESK. The CDR3 holds 18 amino acids from the cysteine to the phenylalanine. Just CDR3 DNA is preserved here, 54 bases in frame from base 1. V is reduced by 0 bases and J by 2 bases, leaving a spacing of 19 bases between them. As to this clone: The antigen it binds to is not known. The record has no base qualities; no much larger clone is one base away.

Each donor gave one peripheral blood draw, roughly 120 mL on average, collected into heparinised tubes. Using a panel that included CD45RO, CCR7, CD25, CD127, CD95 and CD27, naive, central memory, regulatory and stem cell-like memory CD4+ T cells were sorted on a BD FACSAria II. All sorted populations exceeded 95% purity. PBMCs were separated immediately by Lymphoprep density gradient centrifugation and were stained directly, without being cultured. So that batch effects would be minimized, each experiment stained and sorted samples in pairs, pairing one healthy donor with one patient. The sequence links TRBV14 to TRBJ2-5; the best D guess is TRBD2, with 5 bases matching. Material: naive CD4+ T cells from blood. The cell subset or site label corresponds to: true naive CD4+ T cells. The TCR sequence derives from a man aged 25 to 45 in good health. Here the CDR3 is given as CASSQDWRMGISQETQYF. The bases are TGTGCCAGCAGCCAAGATTGGAGGATGGGGATCAGTCAAGAGACCCAGTACTTC.